These 7 T cell receptor beta chains were sequenced from one sample in a study of siplizumab effects on memory and regulatory T cells. Measured with immunoSEQ multiplex PCR; TCRdb has only the in-frame clones, and not every one. The table records roughly 100,000 clones, around 90% of them present only once. Sample: non-Treg CD4+ T cells sorted from blood. The receptors stem from a human donor in good health.

The rearrangement uses TRBV29-1 and TRBJ1-2; D remains unclear. Germline V gives CDR1 SQVTM, CDR2 ANQGSEA. The CDR3 is made up of 13 amino acids. Between the trimmed V and J ends, which lost 0 bases and 6 bases, there was a span of 11 bases. CDR3 sequence: CSVEDLGANGYTF. The CDR3, as DNA: TGCAGCGTTGAAGATCTCGGCGCAAATGGCTACACCTTC.

The rearrangement uses TRBV29-1 and TRBJ1-1; 8 bases fit TRBD1. CDR1 is SQVTM, CDR2 ANQGSEA, per germline. The junction had 6 bases not matched to a gene; V was cut back by 6 bases and J by 0 bases. The CDR3 length is 14 residues. The CDR3 nucleotides are TGCAGCGTAACGACAGGGGCGCTGAACACTGAAGCTTTCTTT. Translating gives CSVTTGALNTEAFF.

This clone was seen a few times. The gene calls are TRBV7-3 and TRBJ2-1, with TRBD2 matching 7 bases. CDR1 is SGHTA and CDR2 is FQGTGA in the germline V gene. The V and J ends lost 5 bases and 0 bases, in that order; junction bases with no gene match: 4. This CDR3 contains 15 residues. The DNA of the CDR3 is TGTGCCAGCAGCCCCGGACTAGGCTCCTACAATGAGCAGTTCTTC. Amino acid sequence: CASSPGLGSYNEQFF. Variable domain in full (rest from reference TRBV7-3 and TRBJ2-1): GAGVSQTPSNKVTEKGKYVELRCDPISGHTALYWYRQSLGQGPEFLIYFQGTGAADDSGLPNDRFFAVRPEGSVSTLKIQRTERGDSAVYLCASSPGLGSYNEQFFGPGTRLTVL.

The DNA for the CDR3 is TGCGCCAGCAGCTATTCCCAGGCGGTAGAGCAGTACTTC. This gives the protein CASSYSQAVEQYF. The rearrangement links TRBV5-1 to TRBJ2-7; D is unresolved. The V and J ends lost 3 bases and 7 bases respectively, with 14 bases between them. The CDR3 has 13 amino acids. Germline CDR1 SGHRS, CDR2 YFSETQ.

V gene TRBV28 combines with J gene TRBJ1-5; 9 nucleotides match TRBD1. The trim removed 6 bases at V and 4 bases at J, leaving 7 bases unmatched. Germline CDR1 and CDR2: MDHEN and SYDVKM. The CDR3 contains 15 residues. In DNA, the CDR3 is TGTGCCAGCAGGTTGGGACAGGGAGTTAATCAGCCCCAGCATTTT. The encoded protein is CASRLGQGVNQPQHF.

The chain uses TRBV5-1 and TRBJ2-1, with 11 positions matching TRBD2. With 1 base clipped from V and 4 bases from J, the junction kept 4 bases outside the gene matches. This CDR3 is built from 16 residues. Germline CDR1 and CDR2: SGHRS and YFSETQ. In DNA form, the CDR3 reads TGCGCCAGCAGCTTGTCTAGCGGGAGGACATACAATGAGCAGTTCTTC. Translating it yields CASSLSSGRTYNEQFF.

The V gene is TRBV6-5, the J gene TRBJ1-5; the D is unclear. Trimming cost V 5 bases and J 5 bases, with 13 bases left between them. CDR1 and CDR2 (germline): MNHEY, SVGAGI. The CDR3 has 14 amino acids. CDR3 in DNA: TGTGCCAGCAGTGTGTACAAGGTTGATCAGCCCCAGCATTTT. This translates into CASSVYKVDQPQHF.